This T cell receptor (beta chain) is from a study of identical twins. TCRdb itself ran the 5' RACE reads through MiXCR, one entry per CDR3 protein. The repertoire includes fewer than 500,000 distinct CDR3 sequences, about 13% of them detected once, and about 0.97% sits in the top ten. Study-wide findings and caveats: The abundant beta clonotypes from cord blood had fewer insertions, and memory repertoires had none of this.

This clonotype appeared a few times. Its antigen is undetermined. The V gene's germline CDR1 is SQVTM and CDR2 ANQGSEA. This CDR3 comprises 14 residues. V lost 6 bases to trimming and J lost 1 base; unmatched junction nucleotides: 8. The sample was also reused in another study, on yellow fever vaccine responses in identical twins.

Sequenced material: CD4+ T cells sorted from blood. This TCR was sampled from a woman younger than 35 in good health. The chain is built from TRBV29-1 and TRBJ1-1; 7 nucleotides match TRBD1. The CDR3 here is CSVATGWGNTEAFF. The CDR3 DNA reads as TGCAGCGTCGCGACAGGGTGGGGGAACACTGAAGCTTTCTTT.